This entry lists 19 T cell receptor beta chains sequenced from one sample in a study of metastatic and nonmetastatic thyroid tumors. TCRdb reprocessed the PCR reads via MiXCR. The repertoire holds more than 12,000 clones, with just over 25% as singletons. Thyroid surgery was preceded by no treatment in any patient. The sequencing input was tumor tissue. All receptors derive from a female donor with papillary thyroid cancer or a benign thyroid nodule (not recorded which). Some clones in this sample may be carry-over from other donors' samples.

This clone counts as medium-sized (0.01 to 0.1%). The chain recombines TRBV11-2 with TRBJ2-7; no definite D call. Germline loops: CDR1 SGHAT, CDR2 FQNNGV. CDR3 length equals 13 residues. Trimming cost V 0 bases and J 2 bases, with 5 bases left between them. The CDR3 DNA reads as TGTGCCAGCAGCTTAGACAGCACCTACGAGCAGTACTTC. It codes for CASSLDSTYEQYF. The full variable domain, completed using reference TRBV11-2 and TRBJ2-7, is EAGVAQSPRYKIIEKRQSVAFWCNPISGHATLYWYQQILGQGPKLLIQFQNNGVVDDSQLPKDRFSAERLKGVDSTLKIQPAKLEDSAVYLCASSLDSTYEQYFGPGTRLTVT.

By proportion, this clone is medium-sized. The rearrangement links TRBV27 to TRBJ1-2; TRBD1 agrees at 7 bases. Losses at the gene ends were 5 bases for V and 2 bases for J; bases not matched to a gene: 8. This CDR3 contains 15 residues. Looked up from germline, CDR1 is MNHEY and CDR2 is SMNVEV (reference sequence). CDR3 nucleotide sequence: TGTGCCAGCAGTACTACCGACAGGGCAAACTATGGCTACACCTTC. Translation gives CASSTTDRANYGYTF.

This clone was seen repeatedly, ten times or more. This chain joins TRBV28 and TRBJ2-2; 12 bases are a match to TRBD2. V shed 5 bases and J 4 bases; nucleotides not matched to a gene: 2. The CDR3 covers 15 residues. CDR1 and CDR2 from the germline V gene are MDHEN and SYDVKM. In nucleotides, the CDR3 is TGTGCCAGCAGTGAACTAGCGGGAGGCACCGGGGAGCTGTTTTTT. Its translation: CASSELAGGTGELFF.

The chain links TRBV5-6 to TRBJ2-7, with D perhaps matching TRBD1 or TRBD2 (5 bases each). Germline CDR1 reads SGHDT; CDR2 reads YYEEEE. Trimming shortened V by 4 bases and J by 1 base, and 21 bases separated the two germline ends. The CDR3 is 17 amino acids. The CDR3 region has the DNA TGTGCCAGCAGCCTTGGGGTAGCAGGGACCTCTTCCTACGAGCAGTACTTC. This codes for CASSLGVAGTSSYEQYF. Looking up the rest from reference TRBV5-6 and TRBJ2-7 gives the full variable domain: DAGVTQSPTHLIKTRGQQVTLRCSPKSGHDTVSWYQQALGQGPQFIFQYYEEEERQRGNFPDRFSGHQFPNYSSELNVNALLLGDSALYLCASSLGVAGTSSYEQYFGPGTRLTVT.

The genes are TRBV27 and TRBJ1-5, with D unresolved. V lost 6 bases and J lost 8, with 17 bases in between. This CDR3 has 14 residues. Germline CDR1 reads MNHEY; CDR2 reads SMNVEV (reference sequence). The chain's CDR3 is CASRVFLVAEPQHF. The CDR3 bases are TGTGCCAGCAGGGTGTTTCTCGTGGCTGAGCCCCAGCATTTT.

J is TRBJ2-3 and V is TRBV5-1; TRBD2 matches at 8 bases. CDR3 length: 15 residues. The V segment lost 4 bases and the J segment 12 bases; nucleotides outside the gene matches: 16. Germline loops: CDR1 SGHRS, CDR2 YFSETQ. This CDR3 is CASSASGLGVGTQYF. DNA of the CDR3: TGCGCCAGCAGCGCTAGCGGGTTAGGGGTAGGTACTCAGTATTTT.

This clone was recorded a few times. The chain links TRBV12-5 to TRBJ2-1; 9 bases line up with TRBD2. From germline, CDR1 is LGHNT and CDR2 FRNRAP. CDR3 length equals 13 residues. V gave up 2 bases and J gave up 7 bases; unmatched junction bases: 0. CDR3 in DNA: TGTGCTAGTGGTTTGCTAGCGGGGAATGAGCAGTTCTTC. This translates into CASGLLAGNEQFF.

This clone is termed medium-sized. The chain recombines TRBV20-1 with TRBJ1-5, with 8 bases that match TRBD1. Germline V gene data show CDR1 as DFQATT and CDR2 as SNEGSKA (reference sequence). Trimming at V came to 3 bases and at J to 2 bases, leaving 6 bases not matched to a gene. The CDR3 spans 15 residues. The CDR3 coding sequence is TGCAGTGCTAGGAACAGGGGGTCGGGCAATCAGCCCCAGCATTTT. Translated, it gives CSARNRGSGNQPQHF.

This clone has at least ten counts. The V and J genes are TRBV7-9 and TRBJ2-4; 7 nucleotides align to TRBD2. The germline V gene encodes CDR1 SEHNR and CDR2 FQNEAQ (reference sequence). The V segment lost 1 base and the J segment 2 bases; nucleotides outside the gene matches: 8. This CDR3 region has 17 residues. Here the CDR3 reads CASSLVGGGVPKNIQYF. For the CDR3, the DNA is TGTGCCAGCAGCTTAGTGGGTGGGGGGGTTCCCAAAAACATTCAGTACTTC. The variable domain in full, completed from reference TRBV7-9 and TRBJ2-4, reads DTGVSQNPRHKITKRGQNVTFRCDPISEHNRLYWYRQTLGQGPEFLTYFQNEAQLEKSRLLSDRFSAERPKGSFSTLEIQRTEQGDSAMYLCASSLVGGGVPKNIQYFGAGTRLSVL.

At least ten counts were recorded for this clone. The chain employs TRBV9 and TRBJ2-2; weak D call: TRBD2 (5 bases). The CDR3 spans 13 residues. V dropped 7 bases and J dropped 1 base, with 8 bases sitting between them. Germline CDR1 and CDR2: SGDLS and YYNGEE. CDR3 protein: CASEAGNTGELFF. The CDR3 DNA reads TGTGCCAGCGAGGCGGGGAACACCGGGGAGCTGTTTTTT. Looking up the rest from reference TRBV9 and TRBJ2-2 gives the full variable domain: DSGVTQTPKHLITATGQRVTLRCSPRSGDLSVYWYQQSLDQGLQFLIQYYNGEERAKGNILERFSAQQFPDLHSELNLSSLELGDSALYFCASEAGNTGELFFGEGSRLTVL.

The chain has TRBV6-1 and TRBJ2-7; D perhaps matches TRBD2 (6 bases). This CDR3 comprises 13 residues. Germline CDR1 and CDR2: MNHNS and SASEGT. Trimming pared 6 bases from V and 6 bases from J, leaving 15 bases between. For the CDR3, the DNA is TGTGCCAGCAGGCGCGGGGAGGCGGGCGAGCAGTACTTC. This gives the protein CASRRGEAGEQYF.

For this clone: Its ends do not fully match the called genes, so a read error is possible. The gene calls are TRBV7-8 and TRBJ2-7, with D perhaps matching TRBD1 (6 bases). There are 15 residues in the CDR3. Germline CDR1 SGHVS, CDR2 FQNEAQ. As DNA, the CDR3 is TGTGCCAACAGCCTAACAACAGGGTCCATCTACGAGCAGTACTTC. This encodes CANSLTTGSIYEQYF.

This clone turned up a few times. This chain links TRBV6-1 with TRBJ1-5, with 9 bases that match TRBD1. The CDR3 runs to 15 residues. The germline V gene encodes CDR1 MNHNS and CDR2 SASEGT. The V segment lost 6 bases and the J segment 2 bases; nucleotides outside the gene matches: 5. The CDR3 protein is CASRLTGGGNQPQHF. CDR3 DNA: TGTGCCAGCAGACTGACAGGGGGGGGCAATCAGCCCCAGCATTTT.

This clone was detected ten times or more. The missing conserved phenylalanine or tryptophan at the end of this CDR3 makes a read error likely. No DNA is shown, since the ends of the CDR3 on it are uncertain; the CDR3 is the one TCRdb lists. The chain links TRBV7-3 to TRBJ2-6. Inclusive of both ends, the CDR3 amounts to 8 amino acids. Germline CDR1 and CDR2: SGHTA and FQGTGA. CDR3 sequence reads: CASSLSQE.

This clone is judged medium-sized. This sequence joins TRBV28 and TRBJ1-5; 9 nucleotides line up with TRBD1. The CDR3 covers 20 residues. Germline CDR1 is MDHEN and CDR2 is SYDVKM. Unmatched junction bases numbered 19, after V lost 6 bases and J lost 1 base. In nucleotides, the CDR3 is TGTGCCAGCAGCTCTAAGGGGACAGGGTTATACGGGATGAGCAATCAGCCCCAGCATTTT. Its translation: CASSSKGTGLYGMSNQPQHF.

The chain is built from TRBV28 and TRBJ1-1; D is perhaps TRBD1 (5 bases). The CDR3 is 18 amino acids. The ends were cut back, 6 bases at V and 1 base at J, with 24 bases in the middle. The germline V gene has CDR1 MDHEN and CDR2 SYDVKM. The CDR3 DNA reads TGTGCCAGCAGCCACCCCGGGTGGGGCGCCCCCGAGAACACTGAAGCTTTCTTT. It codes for CASSHPGWGAPENTEAFF.

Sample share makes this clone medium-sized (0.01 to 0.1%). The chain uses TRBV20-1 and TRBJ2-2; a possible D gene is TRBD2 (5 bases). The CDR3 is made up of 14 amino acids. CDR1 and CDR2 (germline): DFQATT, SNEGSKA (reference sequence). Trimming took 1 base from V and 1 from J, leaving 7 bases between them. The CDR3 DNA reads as TGCAGTGCTAGAGTAGGAGGGAACACCGGGGAGCTGTTTTTT. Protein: CSARVGGNTGELFF.

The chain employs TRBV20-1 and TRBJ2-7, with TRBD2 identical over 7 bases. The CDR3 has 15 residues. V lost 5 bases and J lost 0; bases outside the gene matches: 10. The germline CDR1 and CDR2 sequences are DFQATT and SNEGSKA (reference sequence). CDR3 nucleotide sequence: TGCAGTGCTTCGGGGCCGGGACTAACCTCCTACGAGCAGTACTTC. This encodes CSASGPGLTSYEQYF.

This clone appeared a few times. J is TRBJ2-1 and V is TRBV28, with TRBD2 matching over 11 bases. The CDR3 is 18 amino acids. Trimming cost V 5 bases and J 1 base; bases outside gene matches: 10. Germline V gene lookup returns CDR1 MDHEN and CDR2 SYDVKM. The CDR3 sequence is CASSLLRPSGRSYNEQFF. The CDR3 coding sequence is TGTGCCAGCAGTCTCCTGCGACCTAGCGGGAGGTCCTACAATGAGCAGTTCTTC.